Here is one T cell receptor (beta chain) with its context. The authors sequenced TCR beta from blood CD8+ and CD4+ T cells. The data were obtained in a study of CD8 T cells in Susac syndrome. A quantity of roughly 0.5 to 1 ug RNA underwent reverse transcription using random hexamers. Coverage of TCR beta CDR3 amplification by immunoSEQ multiplex PCR extended to 54 Vbeta and 13 Jbeta. TCRdb re-called the immunoSEQ multiplex PCR reads through MiXCR, storing one row per CDR3 protein. Altogether tens of thousands of distinct CDR3 sequences are present, about 92% being singletons, with the ten largest covering roughly 0.16%. This CDR3 contains 16 residues. Looked up from germline, CDR1 is MNHEY and CDR2 is SVGEGT. V lost 2 bases and J lost 6, with 19 bases in between.

Sequenced sample: CD4+ T cells from PBMCs. V usage is TRBV6-2 or TRBV6-3 and J usage is TRBJ1-2; unclear D gene. This TCR was recovered from a human donor with Susac syndrome. The CDR3 spells CASSYRPLNPVDGYTF. The CDR3 bases are TGTGCCAGCAGTTACCGTCCCTTAAATCCTGTGGATGGCTACACCTTC.